Listed here are 10 T cell receptor beta chains from one sample, sequenced in a study of blood T cell repertoires in COVID-19. Sequenced by immunoSEQ multiplex PCR; TCRdb stores in-frame clones only, minus some. The repertoire holds about 200,000 clones, with roughly 82% as singletons. The sequencing sample was made of PBMCs or T cells enriched from blood (not recorded which). These TCRs come from a man in his forties who had recovered from COVID-19.

The chain is built from TRBV20-1 and TRBJ1-1, with 7 bases that match TRBD1. Trimming cost V 3 bases and J 3 bases; bases outside gene matches: 7. The CDR3 length is 14 residues. The V gene's germline CDR1 is DFQATT and CDR2 SNEGSKA (reference sequence). The CDR3 bases are TGCAGTGCTAGTGCGGGGACAGTATACACTGAAGCTTTCTTT. It translates to CSASAGTVYTEAFF.

The CDR3 protein is CASSPPRSAQETQYF. Written as DNA, the CDR3 is TGTGCCAGCTCACCACCGAGATCCGCACAAGAGACCCAGTACTTC. This sequence joins TRBV18 and TRBJ2-5; no definite D call. This CDR3 contains 15 residues. Germline CDR1 KGHSH, CDR2 LQKENI. Trimming left V 0 bases short and J 2 bases short, with 10 bases between.

The chain employs TRBV10-3 and TRBJ2-1; 12 bases align to TRBD2. Germline CDR1 ENHRY, CDR2 SYGVKD. With V trimmed by 3 bases and J by 6 bases, 3 bases remained unmatched. CDR3 length equals 15 residues. The chain's CDR3 is CAISELAGGSNEQFF. CDR3 in DNA: TGTGCCATCAGTGAACTAGCGGGAGGCTCCAATGAGCAGTTCTTC.

The genes are TRBV2 and TRBJ1-1; a weak D match, TRBD1 (6 bases). V was pared by 1 base and J by 1 base, with 7 bases between. Looked up from germline, CDR1 is SNHLY and CDR2 is FYNNEI. CDR3 length: 14 residues. CDR3 region: CASSEVGGNTEAFF. CDR3 sequence (DNA): TGTGCCAGCAGTGAAGTAGGGGGGAACACTGAAGCTTTCTTT.

This clone was observed a single time. The rearrangement joins TRBV9 to TRBJ1-3, with D possibly TRBD1 on 5 matching bases. CDR1 and CDR2 from the germline V gene are SGDLS and YYNGEE. This CDR3 comprises 15 residues. V lost 3 bases to trimming and J lost 2 bases, with 12 bases between them. The CDR3 DNA reads as TGTGCCAGCAGCGGATTACAGGTTCCTGGAAACACCATATATTTT. This translates into CASSGLQVPGNTIYF.

The rearrangement links TRBV28 to TRBJ1-3; D not certain. CDR3 length: 14 amino acids. CDR1 and CDR2 (germline): MDHEN, SYDVKM. The V and J ends lost 6 bases and 0 bases respectively, with 9 bases between them. CDR3 coding DNA: TGTGCCAGCAGGGAGTTTAACTCTGGAAACACCATATATTTT. Translated: CASREFNSGNTIYF.

This clone has more than one count but fewer than ten. The chain links TRBV2 to TRBJ2-1; 12 positions match TRBD2. Losses at the gene ends were 6 bases for V and 7 bases for J; bases not matched to a gene: 4. Germline V gene data show CDR1 as SNHLY and CDR2 as FYNNEI. This CDR3 is 14 amino acids long. CDR3 sequence: CASRGLAGPNEQFF. CDR3 nucleotides: TGTGCCAGCAGAGGACTAGCGGGGCCAAATGAGCAGTTCTTC.

This chain uses TRBV4-2 with TRBJ2-7, with 9 bases that match TRBD2. This CDR3 is built from 16 residues. V shed 0 bases and J 3 bases; nucleotides not matched to a gene: 6. Per the germline V gene, CDR1 is LGHNA and CDR2 is YNFKEQ. CDR3 sequence reads: CASSQDASGTIYEQYV. The CDR3 DNA follows: TGTGCCAGCAGCCAAGATGCTAGCGGGACGATCTACGAGCAGTACGTC.

This clone appeared a single time. The rearrangement joins TRBV9 to TRBJ1-3, with 8 positions matching TRBD1. The germline V gene has CDR1 SGDLS and CDR2 YYNGEE. This CDR3 region has 16 residues. V lost 3 bases, J lost 2 bases, and 7 bases stayed unmatched. The CDR3 loop is CASSDGQGRTGNTIYF. The DNA for the CDR3 is TGTGCCAGCAGCGATGGACAGGGTAGGACTGGAAACACCATATATTTT. The full variable domain, with the rest looked up from reference TRBV9 and TRBJ1-3, is DSGVTQTPKHLITATGQRVTLRCSPRSGDLSVYWYQQSLDQGLQFLIQYYNGEERAKGNILERFSAQQFPDLHSELNLSSLELGDSALYFCASSDGQGRTGNTIYFGEGSWLTVV.

V gene TRBV3-1 (or the pseudogene TRBV3-2) combines with J gene TRBJ2-2; no clear D. There are 15 residues in the CDR3. V lost 4 bases to trimming and J lost 5 bases, with 14 bases between them. The germline V gene encodes CDR1 LGHDT and CDR2 YNNKEL (reference sequence). The CDR3 region is CASSLSSAETGELFF. As DNA, the CDR3 is TGTGCCAGCAGCCTTTCTTCCGCCGAGACCGGGGAGCTGTTTTTT.